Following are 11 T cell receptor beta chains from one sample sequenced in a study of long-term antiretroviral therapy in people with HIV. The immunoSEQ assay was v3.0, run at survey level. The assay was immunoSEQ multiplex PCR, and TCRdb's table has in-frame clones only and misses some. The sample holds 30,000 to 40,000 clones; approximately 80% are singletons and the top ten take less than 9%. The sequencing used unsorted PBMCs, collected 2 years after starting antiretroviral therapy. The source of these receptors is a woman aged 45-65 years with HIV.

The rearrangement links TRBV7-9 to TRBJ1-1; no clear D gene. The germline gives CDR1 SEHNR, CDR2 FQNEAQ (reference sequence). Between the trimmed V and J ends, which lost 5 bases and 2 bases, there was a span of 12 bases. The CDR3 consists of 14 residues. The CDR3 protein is CASSAGQRNTEAFF. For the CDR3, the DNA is TGTGCCAGCAGCGCCGGGCAGAGAAACACTGAAGCTTTCTTT.

This CDR3 reads CASSTTGGAYGYTF. Written as DNA, the CDR3 is TGTGCCAGTAGTACCACGGGTGGAGCCTATGGCTACACCTTC. This sequence joins TRBV19 and TRBJ1-2; D remains unclear. From germline, CDR1 is LNHDA and CDR2 SQIVND (reference sequence). Trimming removed 4 bases at V and 4 bases at J, with 13 bases between. CDR3 length: 14 amino acids.

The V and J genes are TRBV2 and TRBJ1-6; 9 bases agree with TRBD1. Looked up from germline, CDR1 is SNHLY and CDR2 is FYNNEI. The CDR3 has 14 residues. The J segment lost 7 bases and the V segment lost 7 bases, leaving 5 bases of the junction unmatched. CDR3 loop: CASTYGQGNSPLHF. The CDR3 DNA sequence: TGTGCCAGCACCTACGGACAGGGGAATTCACCCCTCCACTTT.

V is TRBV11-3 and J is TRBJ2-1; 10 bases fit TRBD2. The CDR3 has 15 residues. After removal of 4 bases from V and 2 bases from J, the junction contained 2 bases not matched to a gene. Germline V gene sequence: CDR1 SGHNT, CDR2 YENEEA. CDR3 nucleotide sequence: TGTGCCAGCAGCTCTAGCGGGGGCCCCTACAATGAGCAGTTCTTC. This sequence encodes CASSSSGGPYNEQFF.

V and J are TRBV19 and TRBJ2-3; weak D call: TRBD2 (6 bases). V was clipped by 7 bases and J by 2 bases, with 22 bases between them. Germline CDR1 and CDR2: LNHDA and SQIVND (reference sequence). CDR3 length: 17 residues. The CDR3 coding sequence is TGTGCCAGTAAGGTACGGGAATTTGGACTAACCACAGATACGCAGTATTTT. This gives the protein CASKVREFGLTTDTQYF. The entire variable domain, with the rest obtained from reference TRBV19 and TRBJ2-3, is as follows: DGGITQSPKYLFRKEGQNVTLSCEQNLNHDAMYWYRQDPGQGLRLIYYSQIVNDFQKGDIAEGYSVSREKKESFPLTVTSAQKNPTAFYLCASKVREFGLTTDTQYFGPGTRLTVL.

CDR3 region: CASSLSANTDTQYF. CDR3 sequence (DNA): TGTGCCAGCAGTTTATCGGCGAACACAGATACGCAGTATTTT. The V call is TRBV27, the J call TRBJ2-3; the D is unclear. The germline V gene encodes CDR1 MNHEY and CDR2 SMNVEV (reference sequence). The CDR3 covers 14 residues. The V end lost 0 bases, the J end lost 2 bases, and 6 bases lay between the germline ends.

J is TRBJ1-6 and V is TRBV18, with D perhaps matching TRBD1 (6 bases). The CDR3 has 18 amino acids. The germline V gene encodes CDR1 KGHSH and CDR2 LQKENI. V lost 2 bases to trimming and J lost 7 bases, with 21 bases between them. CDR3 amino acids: CASSPSSGPQGPNSPLHF. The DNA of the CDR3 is TGTGCCAGCTCACCATCATCGGGACCGCAGGGGCCGAATTCACCCCTCCACTTT.

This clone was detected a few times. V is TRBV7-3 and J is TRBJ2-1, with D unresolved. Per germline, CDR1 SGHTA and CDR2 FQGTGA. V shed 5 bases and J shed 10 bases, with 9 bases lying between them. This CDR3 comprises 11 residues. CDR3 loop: CASSPYDEQFF. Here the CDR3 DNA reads TGTGCCAGCAGCCCCTACGACGAGCAGTTCTTC.

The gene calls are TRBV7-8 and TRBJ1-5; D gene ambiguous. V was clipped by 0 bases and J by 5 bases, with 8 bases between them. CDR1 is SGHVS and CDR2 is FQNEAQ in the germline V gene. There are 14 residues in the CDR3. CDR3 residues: CASSLAALHQPQHF. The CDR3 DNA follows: TGTGCCAGCAGCTTAGCGGCACTCCATCAGCCCCAGCATTTT.

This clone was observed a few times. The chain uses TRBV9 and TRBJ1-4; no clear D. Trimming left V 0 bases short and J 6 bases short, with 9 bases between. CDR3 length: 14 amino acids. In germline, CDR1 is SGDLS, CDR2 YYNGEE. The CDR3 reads CASSVAEPDEKLFF. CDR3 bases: TGTGCCAGCAGCGTAGCTGAGCCGGATGAAAAACTGTTTTTT.

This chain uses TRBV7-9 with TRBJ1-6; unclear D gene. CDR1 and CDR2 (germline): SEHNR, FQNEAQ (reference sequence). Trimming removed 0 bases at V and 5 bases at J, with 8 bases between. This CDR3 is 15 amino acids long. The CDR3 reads CASSLALADNSPLHF. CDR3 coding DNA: TGTGCCAGCAGCTTAGCGCTGGCCGATAATTCACCCCTCCACTTT. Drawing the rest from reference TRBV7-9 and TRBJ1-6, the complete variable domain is DTGVSQNPRHKITKRGQNVTFRCDPISEHNRLYWYRQTLGQGPEFLTYFQNEAQLEKSRLLSDRFSAERPKGSFSTLEIQRTEQGDSAMYLCASSLALADNSPLHFGNGTRLTVT.